Below, one T cell receptor beta chain is given with its context. As yet, its antigen is unknown. Sequenced by immunoSEQ multiplex PCR; TCRdb stores in-frame clones only, minus some. The sample contains 120,000 or so clones, approximately 90% of which appear only once. The sample comes from a study of T cell responses to AZD1222 COVID-19 vaccine. Study results and limitations: The span of vaccine-associated CD4 TCRs extended across spike, with dominance at 160-218 and 743-854. After the peak T cell response, and only then, were repertoires sampled. Among the donors, most were white British and more were female, and clonal diversity was possibly underestimated. Increased Spike-specific TCR breadth and depth were observed after two AZD1222 doses.

V was cut by 0 bases and J by 3 bases, with 9 bases left in between. CDR3 length equals 14 residues. From germline, CDR1 is SGHNT and CDR2 YENEEA. The material was peripheral blood, obtained on day 0 of MenACWY control vaccination. J is TRBJ2-7 and V is TRBV11-3; D gene ambiguous. The origin of this receptor is an adult in good health. In DNA form, the CDR3 reads TGTGCCAGCAGCTTAGATCAAGGAGTCTACGAGCAGTACTTC. This translates into CASSLDQGVYEQYF.